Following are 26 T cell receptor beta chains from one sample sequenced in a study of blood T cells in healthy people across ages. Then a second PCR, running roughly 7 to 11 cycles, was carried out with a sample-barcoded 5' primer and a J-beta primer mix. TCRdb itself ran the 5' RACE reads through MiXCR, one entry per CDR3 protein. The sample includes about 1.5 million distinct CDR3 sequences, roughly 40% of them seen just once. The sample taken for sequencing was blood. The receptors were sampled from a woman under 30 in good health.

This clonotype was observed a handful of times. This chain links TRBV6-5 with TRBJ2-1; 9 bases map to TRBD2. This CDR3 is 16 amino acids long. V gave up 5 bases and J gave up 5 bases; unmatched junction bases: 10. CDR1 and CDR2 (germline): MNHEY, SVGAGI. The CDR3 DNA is TGTGCCAGCAGTCCCATTAGCGGGAGCCGGAACAATGAGCAGTTCTTC. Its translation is CASSPISGSRNNEQFF.

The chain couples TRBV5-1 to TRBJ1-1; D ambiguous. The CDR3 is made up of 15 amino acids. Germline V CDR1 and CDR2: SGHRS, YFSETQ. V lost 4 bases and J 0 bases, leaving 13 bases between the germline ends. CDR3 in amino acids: CASSETLRMNTEAFF. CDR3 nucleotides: TGCGCCAGCAGCGAGACCTTACGGATGAACACTGAAGCTTTCTTT.

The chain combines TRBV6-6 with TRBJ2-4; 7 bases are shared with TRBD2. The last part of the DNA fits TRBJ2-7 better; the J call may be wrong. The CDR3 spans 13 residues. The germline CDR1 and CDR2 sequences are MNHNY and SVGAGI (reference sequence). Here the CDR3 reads CAAAGPISYEQYF. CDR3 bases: TGTGCAGCAGCGGGGCCGATCTCCTACGAGCAGTACTTC.

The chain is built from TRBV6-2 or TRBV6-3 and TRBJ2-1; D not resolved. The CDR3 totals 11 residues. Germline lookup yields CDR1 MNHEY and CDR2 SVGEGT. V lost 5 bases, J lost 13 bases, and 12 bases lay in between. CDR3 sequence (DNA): TGTGCCAGCAGTAAGCTACAGACCCAGTTCTTC. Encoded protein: CASSKLQTQFF.

CDR3 loop: CASKPGIYNEQFF. CDR3 DNA: TGTGCCAGCAAGCCAGGGATATACAATGAGCAGTTCTTC. The V and J genes are TRBV2 and TRBJ2-1, with D possibly TRBD1 on 5 matching bases. This CDR3 has 13 residues. Germline CDR1 is SNHLY and CDR2 is FYNNEI. V was clipped by 7 bases and J by 4 bases, with 11 bases between them.

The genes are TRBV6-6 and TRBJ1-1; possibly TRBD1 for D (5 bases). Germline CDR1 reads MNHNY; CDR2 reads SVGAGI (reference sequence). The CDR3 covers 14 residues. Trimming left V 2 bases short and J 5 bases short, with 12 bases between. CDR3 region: CASSYGAGGTEAFF. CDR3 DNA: TGTGCCAGCAGTTACGGGGCGGGGGGAACTGAAGCTTTCTTT.

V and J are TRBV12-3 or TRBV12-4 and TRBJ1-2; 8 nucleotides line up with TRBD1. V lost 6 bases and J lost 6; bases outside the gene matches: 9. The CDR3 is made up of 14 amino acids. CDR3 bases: TGTGCCAGCAGCTTACCGGGACAGGAAAATGGCTACACCTTC. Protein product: CASSLPGQENGYTF.

CDR3 coding DNA: TGCGCCAGCAGCTTGGACGGGACCCGCACAGATACGCAGTATTTT. Translating it yields CASSLDGTRTDTQYF. The J gene is TRBJ2-3, the V gene TRBV5-1; D may be TRBD1 or TRBD2 (5 bases each). Germline CDR1 reads SGHRS; CDR2 reads YFSETQ. V gave up 0 bases and J gave up 1 base, with 9 bases separating them. The CDR3 is 15 amino acids.

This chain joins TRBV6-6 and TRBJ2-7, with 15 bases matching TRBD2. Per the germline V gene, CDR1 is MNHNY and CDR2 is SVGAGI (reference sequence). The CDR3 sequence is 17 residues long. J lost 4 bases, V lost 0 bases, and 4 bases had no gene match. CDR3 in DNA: TGTGCCAGCAGTTACTCAGGGACTAGCGGGAGGCAGTACGAGCAGTACTTC. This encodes CASSYSGTSGRQYEQYF.

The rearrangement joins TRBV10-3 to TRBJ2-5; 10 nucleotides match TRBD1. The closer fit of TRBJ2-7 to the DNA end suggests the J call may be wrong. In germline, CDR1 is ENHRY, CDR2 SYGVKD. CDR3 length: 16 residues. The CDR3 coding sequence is TGTGCCATCAGCAATAACCGGGACAGGGGTCTCCACGAGCAGTACTTC. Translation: CAISNNRDRGLHEQYF.

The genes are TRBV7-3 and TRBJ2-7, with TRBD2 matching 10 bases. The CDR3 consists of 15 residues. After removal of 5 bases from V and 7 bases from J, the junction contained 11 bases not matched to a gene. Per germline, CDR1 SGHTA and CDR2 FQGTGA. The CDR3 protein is CASSISGGKHNEQYF. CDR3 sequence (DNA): TGTGCCAGCAGCATTAGCGGGGGGAAGCACAATGAGCAGTACTTC.

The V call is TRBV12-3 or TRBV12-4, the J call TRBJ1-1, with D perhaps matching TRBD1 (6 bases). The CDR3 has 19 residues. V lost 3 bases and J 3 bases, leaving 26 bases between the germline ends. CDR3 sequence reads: CASSFRPGQRFRVDTEAFF. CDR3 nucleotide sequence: TGTGCCAGCAGTTTCAGACCCGGACAGCGCTTCCGTGTGGACACTGAAGCTTTCTTT.

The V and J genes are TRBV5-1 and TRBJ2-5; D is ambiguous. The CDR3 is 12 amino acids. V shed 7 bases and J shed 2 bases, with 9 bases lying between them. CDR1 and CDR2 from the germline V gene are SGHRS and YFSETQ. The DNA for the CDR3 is TGCGCCAGCGCCACCCATCAAGAGACCCAGTACTTC. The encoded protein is CASATHQETQYF.

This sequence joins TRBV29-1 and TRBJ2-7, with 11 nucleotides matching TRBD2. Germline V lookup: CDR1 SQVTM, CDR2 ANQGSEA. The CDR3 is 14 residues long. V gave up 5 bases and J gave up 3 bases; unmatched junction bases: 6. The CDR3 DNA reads TGCAGCGTTCTACTAGCGGGAGTTCTCTACGAGCAGTACTTC. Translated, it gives CSVLLAGVLYEQYF.

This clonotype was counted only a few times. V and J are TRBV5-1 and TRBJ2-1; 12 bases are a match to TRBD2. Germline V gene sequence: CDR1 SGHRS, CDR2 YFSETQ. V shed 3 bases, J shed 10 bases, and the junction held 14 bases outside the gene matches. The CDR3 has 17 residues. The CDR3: CASSYRPTSGSGAEQFF. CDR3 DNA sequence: TGCGCCAGCAGCTACCGCCCGACTAGCGGGAGTGGCGCGGAGCAGTTCTTC. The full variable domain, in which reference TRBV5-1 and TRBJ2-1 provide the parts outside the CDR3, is KAGVTQTPRYLIKTRGQQVTLSCSPISGHRSVSWYQQTPGQGLQFLFEYFSETQRNKGNFPGRFSGRQFSNSRSEMNVSTLELGDSALYLCASSYRPTSGSGAEQFFGPGTRLTVL.

The DNA of the CDR3 is TGTGCCAGCAGTTTAGCCCTCGTAGATACGCAGTATTTT. It specifies CASSLALVDTQYF. The chain carries TRBV12-3 or TRBV12-4 and TRBJ2-3; D remains unclear. The ends were cut back, 0 bases at V and 5 bases at J, with 6 bases in the middle. The CDR3 length is 13 residues.

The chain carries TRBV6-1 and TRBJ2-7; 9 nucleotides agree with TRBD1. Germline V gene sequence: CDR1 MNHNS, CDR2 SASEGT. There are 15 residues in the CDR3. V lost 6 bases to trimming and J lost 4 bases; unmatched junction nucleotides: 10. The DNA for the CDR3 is TGTGCCAGCAGCATACTGGGACAGGGTCTTTACGAGCAGTACTTC. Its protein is CASSILGQGLYEQYF.

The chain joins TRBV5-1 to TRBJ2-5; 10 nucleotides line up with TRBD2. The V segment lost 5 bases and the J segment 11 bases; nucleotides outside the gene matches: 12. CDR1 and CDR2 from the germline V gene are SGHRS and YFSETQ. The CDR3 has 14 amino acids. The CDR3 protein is CASRILAGNDEQYF. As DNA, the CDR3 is TGCGCCAGCAGGATACTAGCGGGAAATGATGAGCAGTACTTC.

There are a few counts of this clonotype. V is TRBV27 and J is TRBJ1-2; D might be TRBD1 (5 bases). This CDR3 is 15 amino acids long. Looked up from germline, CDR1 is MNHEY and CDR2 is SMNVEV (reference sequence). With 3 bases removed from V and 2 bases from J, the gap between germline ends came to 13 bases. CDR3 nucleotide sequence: TGTGCCAGCAGTTTCGGGGGGAGGTTGAACTATGGCTACACCTTC. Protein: CASSFGGRLNYGYTF.

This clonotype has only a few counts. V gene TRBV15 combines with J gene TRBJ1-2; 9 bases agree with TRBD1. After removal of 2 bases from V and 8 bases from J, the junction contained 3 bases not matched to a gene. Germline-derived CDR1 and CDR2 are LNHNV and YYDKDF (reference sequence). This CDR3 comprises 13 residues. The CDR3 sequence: CATSRRTGEGYTF. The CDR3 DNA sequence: TGTGCCACCAGCAGAAGGACAGGGGAGGGCTACACCTTC. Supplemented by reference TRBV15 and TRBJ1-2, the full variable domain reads DAMVIQNPRYQVTQFGKPVTLSCSQTLNHNVMYWYQQKSSQAPKLLFHYYDKDFNNEADTPDNFQSRRPNTSFCFLDIRSPGLGDTAMYLCATSRRTGEGYTFGSGTRLTVV.

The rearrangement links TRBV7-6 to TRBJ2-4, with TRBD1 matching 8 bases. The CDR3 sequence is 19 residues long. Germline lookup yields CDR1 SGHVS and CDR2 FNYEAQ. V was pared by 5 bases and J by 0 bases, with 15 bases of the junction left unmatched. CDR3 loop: CASSPQDRDLELAKNIQYF. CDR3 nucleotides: TGTGCCAGCAGCCCGCAGGACAGGGACTTAGAACTAGCCAAAAACATTCAGTACTTC.

The CDR3 DNA reads TGTGCCAGCAGCTGGGACAGCACGGACACCGGGGAGCTGTTTTTT. Translated, it gives CASSWDSTDTGELFF. The chain couples TRBV5-4 to TRBJ2-2, with 7 bases fitting TRBD1. This CDR3 comprises 15 residues. Germline loops: CDR1 SGHNT, CDR2 YYREEE (reference sequence). V dropped 3 bases and J dropped 3; count of bases not matched to a gene: 5.

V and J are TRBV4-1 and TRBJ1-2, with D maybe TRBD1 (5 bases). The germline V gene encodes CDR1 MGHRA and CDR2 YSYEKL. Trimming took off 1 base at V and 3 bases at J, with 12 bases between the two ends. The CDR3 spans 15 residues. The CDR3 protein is CASSQGLTGDYGYTF. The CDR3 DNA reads TGCGCCAGCAGCCAAGGTTTAACAGGTGACTATGGCTACACCTTC.

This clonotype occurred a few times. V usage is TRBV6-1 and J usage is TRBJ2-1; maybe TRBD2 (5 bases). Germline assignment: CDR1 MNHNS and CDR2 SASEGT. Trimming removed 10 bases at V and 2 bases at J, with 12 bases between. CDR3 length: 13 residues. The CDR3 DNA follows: TGTGCCACCGGACGGGATGCCTACAATGAGCAGTTCTTC. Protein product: CATGRDAYNEQFF.

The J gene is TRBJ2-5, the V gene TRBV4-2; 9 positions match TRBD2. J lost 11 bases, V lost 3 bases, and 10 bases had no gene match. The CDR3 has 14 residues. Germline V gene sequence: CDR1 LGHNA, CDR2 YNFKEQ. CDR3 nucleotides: TGTGCCAGCAGCCATAGCGGGAGTATCGATGAGCAGTACTTC. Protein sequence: CASSHSGSIDEQYF.

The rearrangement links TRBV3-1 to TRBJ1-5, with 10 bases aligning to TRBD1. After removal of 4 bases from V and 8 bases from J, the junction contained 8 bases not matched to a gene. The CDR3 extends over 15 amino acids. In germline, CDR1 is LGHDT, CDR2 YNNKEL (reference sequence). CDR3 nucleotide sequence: TGTGCCAGCAGCCTCTCGACAGGGGGCAGGGAGCCCCAGCATTTT. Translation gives CASSLSTGGREPQHF.